These 9 T cell receptor beta chains were sequenced from one sample in a study of T cells in Graves' hyperthyroidism and ophthalmopathy. The source material, RNA transcripts, was used to amplify TCR beta CDR3 regions. The primer set for the first-round RT-PCR of the TCR CDR3 was HTBI. TCRdb reprocessed the multiplex PCR reads via MiXCR and lists one record per CDR3 protein. The table shows under 350,000 distinct CDR3 sequences, with 15% to 20% occurring only once. What was sequenced was blood. The receptors were gathered from a woman in her fifties or sixties with Graves' hyperthyroidism.

This chain joins TRBV2 and TRBJ1-4; D is unclear. Germline V lookup: CDR1 SNHLY, CDR2 FYNNEI. V lost 6 bases and J 8 bases, leaving 13 bases between the germline ends. This CDR3 is 13 amino acids long. CDR3 region: CASRWSGGEKLFF. CDR3 nucleotides: TGTGCCAGCAGGTGGTCTGGAGGGGAAAAACTGTTTTTT.

This clonotype was detected ten times or more. The CDR3: CASSQVVGEAFF. Here the CDR3 DNA reads TGTGCCAGCAGCCAAGTCGTCGGTGAAGCTTTCTTT. The gene calls are TRBV3-1 and TRBJ1-1; no firm D call. This CDR3 is built from 12 residues. Germline V lookup: CDR1 LGHDT, CDR2 YNNKEL (reference sequence). Between the trimmed V and J ends, which lost 1 base and 7 bases, there was a span of 7 bases.

This clonotype appeared many times. Relative to the germline gene, one junction end is altered; a read error may explain this. The chain combines TRBV11-2 with TRBJ1-1, with unresolved D. The CDR3 loop spans 14 amino acids. In germline, CDR1 is SGHAT, CDR2 FQNNGV. CDR3 region: CASSLDPGGTEAFF. In nucleotides, the CDR3 is TGCGCCAGCAGCTTGGATCCGGGTGGCACTGAAGCTTTCTTT.

The chain links TRBV5-1 to TRBJ1-2, with D perhaps TRBD1 (6 bases). V lost 5 bases, J lost 8 bases, and 13 bases lay in between. The CDR3 extends over 12 amino acids. From germline, CDR1 is SGHRS and CDR2 YFSETQ. For the CDR3, the DNA is TGCGCCAGCAGACAAGGACAGACGGGCTACACCTTC. This codes for CASRQGQTGYTF. The complete variable domain, with remaining parts taken from reference TRBV5-1 and TRBJ1-2, reads KAGVTQTPRYLIKTRGQQVTLSCSPISGHRSVSWYQQTPGQGLQFLFEYFSETQRNKGNFPGRFSGRQFSNSRSEMNVSTLELGDSALYLCASRQGQTGYTFGSGTRLTVV.

In this sample, this clonotype turned up a few times. The chain recombines TRBV6-2 or TRBV6-3 with TRBJ1-1, with 7 positions matching TRBD1. This CDR3 region has 15 residues. The V and J ends lost 5 bases and 5 bases, in that order; junction bases with no gene match: 11. Germline lookup yields CDR1 MNHEY and CDR2 SVGEGT. The CDR3 sequence: CASSVLEGAWTEAFF. CDR3 nucleotide sequence: TGTGCCAGCAGTGTTCTGGAGGGGGCCTGGACTGAAGCTTTCTTT.

This clonotype was detected ten times or more. The J gene is TRBJ2-3, the V gene TRBV11-1; TRBD2 matches at 7 bases. The V segment lost 2 bases and the J segment 6 bases; nucleotides outside the gene matches: 5. From germline, CDR1 is SGHAT and CDR2 FQDESV (reference sequence). The CDR3 consists of 14 residues. The chain's CDR3 is CASSLLAGEDTQYF. CDR3 in DNA: TGTGCCAGCAGCTTATTGGCGGGAGAGGATACGCAGTATTTT.

This clonotype has more than one count but fewer than ten. V usage is TRBV9 and J usage is TRBJ2-7; 7 positions agree with TRBD2. The germline gives CDR1 SGDLS, CDR2 YYNGEE. The J segment lost 1 base and the V segment lost 4 bases, leaving 8 bases of the junction unmatched. This CDR3 has 15 amino acids. The CDR3 DNA sequence: TGTGCCAGCAGCCCAGGGCTAGCGGAATCCTACGAGCAGTACTTC. Its protein is CASSPGLAESYEQYF.

This clonotype was observed at least ten times. The chain has TRBV18 and TRBJ2-7; 8 nucleotides agree with TRBD1. Germline loops: CDR1 KGHSH, CDR2 LQKENI. Trimming removed 3 bases from V and 1 base from J; junction bases left unmatched: 5. The CDR3 is 15 residues long. This CDR3 reads CASSPGQGNSYEQYF. For the CDR3, the DNA is TGTGCCAGCTCACCTGGACAGGGAAATTCCTACGAGCAGTACTTC.

Ten or more counts support this clonotype. The rearrangement uses TRBV11-3 and TRBJ2-3; D ambiguous. Per the germline V gene, CDR1 is SGHNT and CDR2 is YENEEA. This CDR3 contains 12 residues. V was clipped by 3 bases and J by 8 bases, with 9 bases between them. In DNA form, the CDR3 reads TGTGCCAGCAGCTTTGGGCCGGGTACGCAGTATTTT. It codes for CASSFGPGTQYF.